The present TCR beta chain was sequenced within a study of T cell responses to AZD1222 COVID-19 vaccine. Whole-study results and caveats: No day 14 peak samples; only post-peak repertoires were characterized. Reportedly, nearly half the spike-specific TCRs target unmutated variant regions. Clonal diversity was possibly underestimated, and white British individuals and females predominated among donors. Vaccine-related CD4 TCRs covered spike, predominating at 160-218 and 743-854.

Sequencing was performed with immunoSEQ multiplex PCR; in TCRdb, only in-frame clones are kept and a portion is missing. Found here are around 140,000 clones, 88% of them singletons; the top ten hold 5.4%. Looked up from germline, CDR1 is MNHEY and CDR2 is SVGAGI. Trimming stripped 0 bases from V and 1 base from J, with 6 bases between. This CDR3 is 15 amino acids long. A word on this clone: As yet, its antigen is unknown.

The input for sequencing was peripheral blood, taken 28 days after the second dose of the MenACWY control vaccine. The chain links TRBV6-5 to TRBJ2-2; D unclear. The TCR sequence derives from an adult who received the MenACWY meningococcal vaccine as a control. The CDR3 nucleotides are TGTGCCAGCAGTTACTCCCCCTGGAACACCGGGGAGCTGTTTTTT. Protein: CASSYSPWNTGELFF.